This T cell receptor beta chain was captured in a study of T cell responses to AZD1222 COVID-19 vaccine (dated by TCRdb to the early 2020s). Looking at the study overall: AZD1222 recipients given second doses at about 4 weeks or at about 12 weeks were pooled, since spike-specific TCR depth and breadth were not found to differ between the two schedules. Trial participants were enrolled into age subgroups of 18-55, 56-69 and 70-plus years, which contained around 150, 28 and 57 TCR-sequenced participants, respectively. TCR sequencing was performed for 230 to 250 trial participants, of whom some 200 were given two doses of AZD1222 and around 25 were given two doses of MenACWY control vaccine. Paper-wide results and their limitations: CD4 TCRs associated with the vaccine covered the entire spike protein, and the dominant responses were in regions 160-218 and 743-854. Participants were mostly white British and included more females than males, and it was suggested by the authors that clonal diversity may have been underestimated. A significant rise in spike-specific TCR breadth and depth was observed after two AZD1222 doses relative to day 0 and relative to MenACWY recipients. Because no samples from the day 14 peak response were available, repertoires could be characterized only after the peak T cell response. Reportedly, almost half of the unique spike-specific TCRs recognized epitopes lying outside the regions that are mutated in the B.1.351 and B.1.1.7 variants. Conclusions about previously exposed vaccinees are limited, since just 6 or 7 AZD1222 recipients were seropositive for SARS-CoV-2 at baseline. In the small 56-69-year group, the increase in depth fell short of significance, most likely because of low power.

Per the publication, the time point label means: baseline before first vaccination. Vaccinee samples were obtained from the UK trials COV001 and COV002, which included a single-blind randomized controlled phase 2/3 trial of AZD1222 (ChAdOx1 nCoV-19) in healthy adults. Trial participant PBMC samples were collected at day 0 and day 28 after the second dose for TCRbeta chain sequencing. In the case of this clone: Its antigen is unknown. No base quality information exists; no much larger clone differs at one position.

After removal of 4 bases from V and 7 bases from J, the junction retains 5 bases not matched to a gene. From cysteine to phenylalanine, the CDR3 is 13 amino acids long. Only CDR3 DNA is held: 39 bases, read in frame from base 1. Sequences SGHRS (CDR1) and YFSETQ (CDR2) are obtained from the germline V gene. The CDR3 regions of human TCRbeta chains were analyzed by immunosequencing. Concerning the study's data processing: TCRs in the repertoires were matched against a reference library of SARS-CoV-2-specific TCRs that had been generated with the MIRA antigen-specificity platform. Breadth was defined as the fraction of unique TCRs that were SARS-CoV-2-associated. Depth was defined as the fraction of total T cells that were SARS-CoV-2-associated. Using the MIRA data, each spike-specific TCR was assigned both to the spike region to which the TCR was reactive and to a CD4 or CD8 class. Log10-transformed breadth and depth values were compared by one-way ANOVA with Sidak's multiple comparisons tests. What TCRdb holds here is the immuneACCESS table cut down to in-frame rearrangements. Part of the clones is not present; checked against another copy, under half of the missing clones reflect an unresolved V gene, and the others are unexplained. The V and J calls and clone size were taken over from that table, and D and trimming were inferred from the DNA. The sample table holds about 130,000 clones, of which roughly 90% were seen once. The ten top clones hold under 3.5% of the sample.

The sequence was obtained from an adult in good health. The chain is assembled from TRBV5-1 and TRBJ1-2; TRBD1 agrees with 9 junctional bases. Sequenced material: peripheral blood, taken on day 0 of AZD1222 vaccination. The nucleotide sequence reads TGCGCCAGCAGCCAATCGGGACAGGGTGGCTACACCTTC. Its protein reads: CASSQSGQGGYTF.